This TCR beta chain originates from a study of Ad26.COV2.S vaccination and SARS-CoV-2 variants (dated by TCRdb to the early 2020s). Broadly, across the study: Vaccine-arm donors came from COV1001, a multicentre, randomized, double-blind, placebo-controlled phase I-IIa trial of Ad26.COV2.S in healthy adults. Ad26.COV2.S was administered intramuscularly at 5 x 10^10 or 1 x 10^11 viral particles, either as a single shot or as two shots given 56 days apart. The specificity and breadth of SARS-CoV-2-reactive T cell receptors after Ad26.COV2.S vaccination were assessed by TCRbeta repertoire sequencing. The TCR-sequenced set comprised approximately 32 samples: approximately 20 Ad26.COV2.S vaccine recipients, 5 placebo recipients and 8 SARS-CoV-2 convalescent individuals. Trial participants were randomized into five groups of five, in which low-dose or high-dose Ad26.COV2.S was given once or twice, or placebo was given on both occasions. Investigators remained blinded to trial group allocation during experiments and outcome assessment.

On this clone: The specificity of this receptor is unknown. The record has no base qualities; no much larger clone is one base away.

The treatment or condition label of this sample denotes: around 19 received Ad26.COV2.S at low or high dose, single or two shots; about five received placebo; per-sample allocation not given. For vaccine and placebo recipients, the sequenced repertoires came from samples collected on day 63 after the first injection. Cohort 1b enrolled about two dozen adults aged 18-55 years at a single site in Boston, USA, between 29 July and 7 August 2020. As a vaccine, Ad26.COV2.S was a replication-incompetent adenovirus type 26 vector that expressed a prefusion-stabilized SARS-CoV-2 spike protein derived from the original Wuhan strain. The germline V gene supplies CDR1 KGHSH and CDR2 LQKENI. The CDR3 runs 14 amino acids, cysteine and phenylalanine included. The entry retains the CDR3 DNA only, 42 bases that are in frame from base 1. V is pared back by 2 bases and J by 7 bases, with 11 bases lying between the germline termini.

The immunoSEQ Assay was the method used to sequence TCRbeta CDR3 regions. After extraction, genomic DNA underwent amplification by bias-controlled multiplex PCR, followed by high-throughput sequencing. For the original study's pipeline: Collapsing and filtering of sequences were performed to quantify the absolute abundance of each unique TCRbeta CDR3 region. T cell fraction was estimated by normalizing TCRbeta template counts to usable DNA, with usable DNA measured through amplification of reference genes found in all nucleated cells. Repertoire TCRs were annotated as SARS-CoV-2-specific by exact matching of V gene, CDR3 amino acid sequence and J gene to a known reactive TCR set. The reference SARS-CoV-2 TCR set was obtained from MIRA and was filtered for enrichment in COVID-19-positive ImmuneCODE repertoires, whereby public or cross-reactive TCRs were removed. Using the MIRA antigens, annotated TCRs were further analysed by specific ORF or by position within an ORF. Breadth was defined as annotated unique rearrangements over total unique productive rearrangements; depth was the summed frequency of those rearrangements. Two-sided Wilcoxon rank-sum tests were used to compare TCR breadth between groups. Not all clones reach the TCRdb copy of this immuneACCESS table, which keeps in-frame sequences only. Checked studies attribute under half of the gap to unresolved V genes and leave the rest unexplained. D and trimming come from the DNA, and the V and J calls and clone size come from that table. Recorded for this sample are about 350,000 clones; around 89% of them occurred a single time. The top ten clonotypes cover 5% of the sample.

On the study overall, not on this receptor specifically: After vaccination, substantial breadth of spike-specific CD8+ and CD4+ T cell responses was reported. Spike-specific TCR breadth was higher in Ad26.COV2.S recipients than in placebo recipients (P = 0.0014). The study lacked the statistical power to compare responses across vaccine doses or regimens. Non-spike TCR breadth was comparable between vaccine and placebo recipients, consistent with the vaccine containing only spike. The authors noted that the TCR breadth and depth analyses may have underestimated total T cell responses.

The origin of this receptor is a person between 18 and 65 years old who received the Ad26.COV2.S COVID-19 vaccine or a placebo. The source was peripheral blood, collected in a trial of Ad26.COV2.S vaccine versus placebo. The sequence is built from TRBV18 and TRBJ2-2, and perhaps TRBD1 as D gene, on 5 matching bases. The CDR3 protein is CASSPGAVGGELFF. The DNA sequence follows: TGTGCCAGCTCACCAGGGGCGGTCGGCGGGGAGCTGTTTTTT.